This T cell receptor (beta chain) was identified during a study of blood T cell repertoires in COVID-19. Study-level information: Acute and convalescent COVID-19 samples came from the United States, Italy and Spain. The analysed material was cDNA or gDNA that came from T cells, B-cell-depleted T cells, or PBMCs.

CDR3 size: 16 residues. Trimming cost V 5 bases and J 5 bases; bases outside gene matches: 10. The V gene's germline CDR1 is SGDLS and CDR2 YYNGEE. Original processing methods: Counts of nucleated cells, estimated from reference gene primer amplification, were obtained. The method was immunoSEQ multiplex PCR; TCRdb's version includes in-frame clones alone and lacks a portion of them. V, J and clone size are taken as reported in that table, and D and trimming were inferred from the DNA itself. The sample consists of about 280,000 clones, around 90% of them appearing once. The sequencing input was peripheral blood. The receptor's source is a man aged 50 to 59 with acute or convalescent COVID-19. This chain joins TRBV9 and TRBJ1-6; 7 nucleotides line up with TRBD1. CDR3 DNA sequence: TGTGCCAGCAGTCGAAACCCCGGGACAGATAATTCACCCCTCCACTTT. Its protein product is CASSRNPGTDNSPLHF. Variable domain in full (rest from reference TRBV9 and TRBJ1-6): DSGVTQTPKHLITATGQRVTLRCSPRSGDLSVYWYQQSLDQGLQFLIQYYNGEERAKGNILERFSAQQFPDLHSELNLSSLELGDSALYFCASSRNPGTDNSPLHFGNGTRLTVT.